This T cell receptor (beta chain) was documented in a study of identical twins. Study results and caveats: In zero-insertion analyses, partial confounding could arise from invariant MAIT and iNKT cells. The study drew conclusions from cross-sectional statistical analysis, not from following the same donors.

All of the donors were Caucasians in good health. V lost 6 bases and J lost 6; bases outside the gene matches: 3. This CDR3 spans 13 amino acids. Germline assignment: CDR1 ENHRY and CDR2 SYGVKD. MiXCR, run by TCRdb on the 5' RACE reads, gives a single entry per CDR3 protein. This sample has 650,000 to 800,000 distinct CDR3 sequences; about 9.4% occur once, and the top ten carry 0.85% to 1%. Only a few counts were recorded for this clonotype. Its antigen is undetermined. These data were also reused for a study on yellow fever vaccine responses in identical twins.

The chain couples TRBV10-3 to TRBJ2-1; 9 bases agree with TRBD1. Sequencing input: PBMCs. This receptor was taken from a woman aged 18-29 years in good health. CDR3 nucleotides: TGTGCCATCAGGGGGACAGGGACCAATGAGCAGTTCTTC. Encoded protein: CAIRGTGTNEQFF.